This TCR beta chain was captured in a study of early T cells in non-severe SARS-CoV-2 infection. On the study more broadly: Chains were unpaired, as sequencing was done on bulk RNA from unsorted whole blood.

The CDR3 loop spans 17 amino acids. V shed 6 bases and J 8 bases; nucleotides not matched to a gene: 20. Germline lookup yields CDR1 MDHEN and CDR2 SYDVKM. Unique molecular identifiers were affixed to single, distinct cDNA molecules. TCRdb reanalysed the 5' RACE reads using MiXCR and keeps one entry per CDR3 protein. Among 60,000 to 85,000 distinct CDR3 sequences listed, less than 20% were seen once. Sequencing was carried out using whole blood. This receptor was obtained from an adult who was a healthcare worker with PCR-confirmed SARS-CoV-2 infection or an uninfected control (not recorded which). The chain recombines TRBV28 with TRBJ1-2; 8 bases are a match to TRBD1. For the CDR3, the DNA is TGTGCCAGCAGCACGTTCCCCCAACCTCAGGGGGCGCGAGGCTACACCTTC. Translation: CASSTFPQPQGARGYTF.